This T cell receptor (beta chain) was identified in a study of monozygotic twins with inflammatory bowel disease. Notes on the study in general: Clonotype overlap with others was lower in IBD patients than in healthy twins, a difference that was greatest with disease activity. The results supported no single strong signal or clonotype associated with IBD. Among patients, repertoires may have gained variability from differing immunosuppressive treatments.

TCR libraries were prepared from 3,000 to 3,500 ng total RNA each. Following a re-call of the 5' RACE reads, TCRdb has one entry per CDR3 protein and lacks DNA. This repertoire includes a few hundred thousand distinct CDR3 sequences. A word on this clonotype: Its target is unknown.

Germline CDR1 reads ENHRY; CDR2 reads SYGVKD. This CDR3 region has 14 residues. This receptor was identified in a human donor with ulcerative colitis or Crohn's disease, or a healthy co-twin of an affected twin (not recorded which). The rearrangement links TRBV10-3 to TRBJ2-7; the TRBD2 assignment by TCRdb is unverifiable without DNA. Material: blood. Here the CDR3 reads CAIRLEGGYREQYF.